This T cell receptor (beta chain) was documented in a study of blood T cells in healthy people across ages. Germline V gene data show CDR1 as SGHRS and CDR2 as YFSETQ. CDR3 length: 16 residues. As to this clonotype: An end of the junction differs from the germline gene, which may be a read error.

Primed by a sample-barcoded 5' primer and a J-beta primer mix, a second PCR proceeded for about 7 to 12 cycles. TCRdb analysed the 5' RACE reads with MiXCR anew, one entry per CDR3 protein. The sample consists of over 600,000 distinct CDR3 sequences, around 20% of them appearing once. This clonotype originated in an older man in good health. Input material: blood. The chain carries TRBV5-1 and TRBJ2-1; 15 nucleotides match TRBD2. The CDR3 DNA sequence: TGTGCCAGCTCACCGCCGGGACTAGCGGGGGGTAATGAGCAGTTCTTC. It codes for CASSPPGLAGGNEQFF.